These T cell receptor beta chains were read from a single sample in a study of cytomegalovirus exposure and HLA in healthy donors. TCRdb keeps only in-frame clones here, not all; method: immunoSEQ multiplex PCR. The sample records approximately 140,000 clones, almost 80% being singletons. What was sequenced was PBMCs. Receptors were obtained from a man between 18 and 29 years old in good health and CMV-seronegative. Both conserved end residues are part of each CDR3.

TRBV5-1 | CASSLAGTGSHEQFF
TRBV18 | CASSPPAGNKETQYF
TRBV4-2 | CASSSWGERGNEQFF
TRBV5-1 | CASSGTGQVNTEAFF
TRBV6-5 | CASSYSRGLGEKLFF
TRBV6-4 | CASSAAQGNTGELFF
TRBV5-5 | CASSSRGDRAYLGNIQYF
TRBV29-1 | CSCDRLEAFF
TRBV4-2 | CASSQEAHHPEAFF
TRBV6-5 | CASSYSIGGGYGYTF
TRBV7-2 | CASSFTSMTGEQYF
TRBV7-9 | CASSRLANYNEQFF
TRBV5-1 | CASSLDTGQETQYF
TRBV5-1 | CASSLEQHYGYTF
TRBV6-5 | CASSYSSAVDEQFF
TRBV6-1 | CASNGRANEQFF
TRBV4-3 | CASSQDMRYNSPLHF
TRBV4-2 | CASSPDIGSSTYEQYF
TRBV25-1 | CASSDETPRNTIYF
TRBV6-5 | CASSYHRDWFSYGYTF
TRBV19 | CASNSKNTEAFF
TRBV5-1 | CASSLGQGGYGYTF
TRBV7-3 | CASSLTPTGLEPNEQFF
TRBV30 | CAWSGDSYNSPLHF
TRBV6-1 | CASSEMGQGHYGYTF
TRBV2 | CASSGGLAGATDTQYF